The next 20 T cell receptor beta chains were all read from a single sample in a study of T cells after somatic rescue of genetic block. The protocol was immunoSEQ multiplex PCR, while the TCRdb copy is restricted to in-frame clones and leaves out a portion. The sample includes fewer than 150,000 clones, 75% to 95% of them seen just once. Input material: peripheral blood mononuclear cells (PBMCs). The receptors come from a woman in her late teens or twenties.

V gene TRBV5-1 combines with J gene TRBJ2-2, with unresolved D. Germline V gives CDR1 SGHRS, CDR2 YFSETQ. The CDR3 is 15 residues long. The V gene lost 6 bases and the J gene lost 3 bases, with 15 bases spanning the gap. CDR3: CASTIRMADTGELFF. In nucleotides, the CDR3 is TGCGCCAGCACGATTCGAATGGCGGACACCGGGGAGCTGTTTTTT.

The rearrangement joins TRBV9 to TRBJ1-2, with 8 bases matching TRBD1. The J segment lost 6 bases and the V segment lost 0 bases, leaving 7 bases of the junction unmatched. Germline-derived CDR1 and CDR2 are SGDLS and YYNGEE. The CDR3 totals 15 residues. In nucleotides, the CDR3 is TGTGCCAGCAGCGTAGAGGGCAGGGGGCGCGATGGCTACACCTTC. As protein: CASSVEGRGRDGYTF.

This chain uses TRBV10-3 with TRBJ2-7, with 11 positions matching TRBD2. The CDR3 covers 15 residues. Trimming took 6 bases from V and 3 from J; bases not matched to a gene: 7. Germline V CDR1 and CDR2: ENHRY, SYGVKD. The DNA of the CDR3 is TGTGCCATCAGCGATGGGGGACTAGCGGACTACGAGCAGTACTTC. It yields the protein CAISDGGLADYEQYF.

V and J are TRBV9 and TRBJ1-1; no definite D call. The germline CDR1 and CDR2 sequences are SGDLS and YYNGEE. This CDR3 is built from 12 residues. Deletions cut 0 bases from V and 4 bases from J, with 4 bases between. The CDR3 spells CASSVVGTEAFF. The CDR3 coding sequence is TGTGCCAGCAGCGTAGTGGGCACTGAAGCTTTCTTT.

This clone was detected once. The CDR3 here is CATRAPPNHSGNTIYF. CDR3 in DNA: TGTGCCACCCGCGCCCCGCCCAACCATTCTGGAAACACCATATATTTT. This chain uses TRBV5-3 with TRBJ1-3, with D unclear. TRBV5-3 is an ORF for which the function is uncertain. The CDR3 has 16 residues. Trimming stripped 9 bases from V and 1 base from J, with 20 bases between.

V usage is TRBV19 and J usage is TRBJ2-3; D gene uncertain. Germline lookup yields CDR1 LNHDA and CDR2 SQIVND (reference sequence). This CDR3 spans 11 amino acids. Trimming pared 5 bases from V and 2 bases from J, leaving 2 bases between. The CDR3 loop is CASSHTDTQYF. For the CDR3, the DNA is TGTGCCAGTAGTCACACAGATACGCAGTATTTT.

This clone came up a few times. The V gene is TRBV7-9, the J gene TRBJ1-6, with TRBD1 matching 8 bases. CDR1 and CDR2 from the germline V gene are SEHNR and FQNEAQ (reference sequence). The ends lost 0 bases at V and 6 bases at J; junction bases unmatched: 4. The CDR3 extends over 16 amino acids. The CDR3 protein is CASSLADRVGNSPLHF. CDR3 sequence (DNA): TGTGCCAGCAGCTTAGCGGACAGGGTTGGTAATTCACCCCTCCACTTT. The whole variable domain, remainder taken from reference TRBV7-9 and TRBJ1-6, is DTGVSQNPRHKITKRGQNVTFRCDPISEHNRLYWYRQTLGQGPEFLTYFQNEAQLEKSRLLSDRFSAERPKGSFSTLEIQRTEQGDSAMYLCASSLADRVGNSPLHFGNGTRLTVT.

The CDR3 sequence: CASSLGTVGETQYF. The CDR3 region has the DNA TGCGCCAGCAGCTTGGGTACGGTTGGGGAGACCCAGTACTTC. The V and J genes are TRBV5-1 and TRBJ2-5; D unclear. The CDR3 covers 14 residues. Germline V CDR1 and CDR2: SGHRS, YFSETQ. The V end lost 0 bases, the J end lost 5 bases, and 11 bases lay between the germline ends.

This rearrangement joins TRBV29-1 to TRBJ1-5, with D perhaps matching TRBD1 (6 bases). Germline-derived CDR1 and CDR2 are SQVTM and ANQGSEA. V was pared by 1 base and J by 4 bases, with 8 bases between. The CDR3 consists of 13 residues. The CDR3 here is CSVEGDRNQPQHF. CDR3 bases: TGCAGCGTTGAAGGCGACAGGAATCAGCCCCAGCATTTT. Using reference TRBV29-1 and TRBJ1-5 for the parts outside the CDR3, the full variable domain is SAVISQKPSRDICQRGTSLTIQCQVDSQVTMMFWYRQQPGQSLTLIATANQGSEATYESGFVIDKFPISRPNLTFSTLTVSNMSPEDSSIYLCSVEGDRNQPQHFGDGTRLSIL.

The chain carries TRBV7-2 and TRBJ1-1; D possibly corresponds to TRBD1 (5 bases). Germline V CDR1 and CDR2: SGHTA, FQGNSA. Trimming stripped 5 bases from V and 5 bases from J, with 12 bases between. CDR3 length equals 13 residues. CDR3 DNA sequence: TGTGCCAGCAGCGGCTCGAGGGGAACTGAAGCTTTCTTT. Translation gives CASSGSRGTEAFF.

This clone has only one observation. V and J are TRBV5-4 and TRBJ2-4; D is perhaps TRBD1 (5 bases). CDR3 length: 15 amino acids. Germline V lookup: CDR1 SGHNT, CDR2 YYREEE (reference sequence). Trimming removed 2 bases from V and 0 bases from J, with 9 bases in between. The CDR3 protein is CASSFQGLAKNIQYF. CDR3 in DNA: TGTGCCAGCAGCTTTCAGGGTCTAGCCAAAAACATTCAGTACTTC.

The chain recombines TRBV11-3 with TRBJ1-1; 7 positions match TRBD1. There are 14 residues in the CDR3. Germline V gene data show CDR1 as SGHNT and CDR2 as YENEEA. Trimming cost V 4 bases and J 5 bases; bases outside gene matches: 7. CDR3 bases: TGTGCCAGCAGCTACAGGGGCTGGAGGACTGAAGCTTTCTTT. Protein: CASSYRGWRTEAFF. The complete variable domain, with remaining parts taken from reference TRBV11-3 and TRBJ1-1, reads EAGVVQSPRYKIIEKKQPVAFWCNPISGHNTLYWYLQNLGQGPELLIRYENEEAVDDSQLPKDRFSAERLKGVDSTLKIQPAELGDSAVYLCASSYRGWRTEAFFGQGTRLTVV.

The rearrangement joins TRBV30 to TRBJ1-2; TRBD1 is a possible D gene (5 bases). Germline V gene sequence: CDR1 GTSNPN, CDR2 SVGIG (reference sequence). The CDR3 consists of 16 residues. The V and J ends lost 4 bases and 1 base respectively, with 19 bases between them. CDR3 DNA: TGTGCCTGGAAAAAGTACGGGACCGCGGGTAACTATGGCTACACCTTC. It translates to CAWKKYGTAGNYGYTF.

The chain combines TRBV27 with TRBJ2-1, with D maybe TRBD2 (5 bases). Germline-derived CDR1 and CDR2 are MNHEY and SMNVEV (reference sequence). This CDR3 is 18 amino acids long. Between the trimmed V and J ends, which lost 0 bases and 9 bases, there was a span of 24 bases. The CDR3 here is CASSLSRLDGTRSPEQFF. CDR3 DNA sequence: TGTGCCAGCAGTTTATCGCGTTTAGATGGTACTAGGTCCCCTGAGCAGTTCTTC.

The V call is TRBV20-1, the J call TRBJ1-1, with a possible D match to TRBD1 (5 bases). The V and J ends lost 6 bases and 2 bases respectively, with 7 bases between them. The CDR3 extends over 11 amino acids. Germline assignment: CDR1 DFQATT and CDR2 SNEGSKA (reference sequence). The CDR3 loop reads CSARENTEAFF. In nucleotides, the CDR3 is TGCAGTGCCAGGGAAAACACTGAAGCTTTCTTT.

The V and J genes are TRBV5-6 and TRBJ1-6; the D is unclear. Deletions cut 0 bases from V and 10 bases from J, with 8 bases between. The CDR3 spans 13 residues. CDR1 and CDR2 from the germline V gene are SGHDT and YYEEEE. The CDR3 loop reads CASSLDSGSPLHF. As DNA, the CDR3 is TGTGCCAGCAGCTTGGACTCCGGCTCACCCCTCCACTTT.

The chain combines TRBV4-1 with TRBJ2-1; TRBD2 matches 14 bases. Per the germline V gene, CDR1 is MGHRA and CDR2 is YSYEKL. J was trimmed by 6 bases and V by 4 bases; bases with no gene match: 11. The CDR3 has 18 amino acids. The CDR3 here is CASSLKFGTSGGPNEQFF. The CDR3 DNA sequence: TGCGCCAGCAGCCTCAAGTTTGGGACTAGCGGGGGCCCCAATGAGCAGTTCTTC.

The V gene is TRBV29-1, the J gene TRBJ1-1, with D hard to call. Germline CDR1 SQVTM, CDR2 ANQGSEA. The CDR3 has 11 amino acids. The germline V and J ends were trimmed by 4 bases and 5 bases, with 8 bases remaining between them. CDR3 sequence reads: CSVVWSTEAFF. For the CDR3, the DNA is TGCAGCGTTGTATGGAGTACTGAAGCTTTCTTT.

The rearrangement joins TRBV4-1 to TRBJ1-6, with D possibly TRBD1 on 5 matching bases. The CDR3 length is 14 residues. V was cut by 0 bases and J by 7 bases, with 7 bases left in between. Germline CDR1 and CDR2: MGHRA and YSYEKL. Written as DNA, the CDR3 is TGCGCCAGCAGCCAAGAACAGGAGAATTCACCCCTCCACTTT. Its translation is CASSQEQENSPLHF.

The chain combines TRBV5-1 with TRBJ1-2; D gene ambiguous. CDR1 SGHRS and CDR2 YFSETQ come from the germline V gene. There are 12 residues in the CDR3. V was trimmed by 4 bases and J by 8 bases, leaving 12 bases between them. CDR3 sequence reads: CASSPDGFGYTF. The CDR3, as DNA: TGCGCCAGCAGCCCTGACGGGTTCGGCTACACCTTC.